This TCR beta chain was observed in a study of early T cells in non-severe SARS-CoV-2 infection. Across the whole study: Chains stayed unpaired after sequencing of bulk RNA from unsorted whole blood. Study outcomes and limitations: Missing private and CD4 specificities, VDJdb matching favored anti-spike CD8 responses.

Comments on this clonotype: Its antigen is not identified.

Unique molecular identifier tags were affixed to discrete cDNA molecules. MiXCR, run by TCRdb on the 5' RACE reads, gives a single entry per CDR3 protein. The top ten hold 6.4% of the sample, which has 55,000 to 75,000 distinct CDR3 sequences, approximately 10% seen once. Trimming took 1 base from V and 4 from J; bases not matched to a gene: 3. CDR3 length: 14 amino acids. Germline CDR1 and CDR2: SGHKS and YYEKEE (reference sequence). The chain joins TRBV5-5 to TRBJ2-7; TRBD1 matches at 9 bases. The sample consisted of whole blood. The source of this sequence is an adult who was a healthcare worker with PCR-confirmed SARS-CoV-2 infection or an uninfected control (not recorded which). This CDR3 is CASSLSGTGYEQYF. CDR3 sequence (DNA): TGTGCCAGCAGCTTGTCGGGGACAGGGTACGAGCAGTACTTC.